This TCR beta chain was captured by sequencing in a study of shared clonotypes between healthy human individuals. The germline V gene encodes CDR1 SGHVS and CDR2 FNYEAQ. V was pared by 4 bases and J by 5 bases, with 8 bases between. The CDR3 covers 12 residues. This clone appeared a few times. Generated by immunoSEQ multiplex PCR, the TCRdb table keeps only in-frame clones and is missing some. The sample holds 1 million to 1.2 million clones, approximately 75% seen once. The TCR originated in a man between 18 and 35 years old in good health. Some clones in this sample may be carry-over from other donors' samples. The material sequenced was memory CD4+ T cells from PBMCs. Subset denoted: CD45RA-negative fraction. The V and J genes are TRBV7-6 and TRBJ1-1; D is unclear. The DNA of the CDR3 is TGTGCCAGCAGCTCTTGGGGAACTGAAGCTTTCTTT. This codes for CASSSWGTEAFF. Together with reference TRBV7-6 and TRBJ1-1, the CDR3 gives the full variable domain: GAGVSQSPRYKVTKRGQDVALRCDPISGHVSLYWYRQALGQGPEFLTYFNYEAQQDKSGLPNDRFSAERPEGSISTLTIQRTEQRDSAMYRCASSSWGTEAFFGQGTRLTVV.